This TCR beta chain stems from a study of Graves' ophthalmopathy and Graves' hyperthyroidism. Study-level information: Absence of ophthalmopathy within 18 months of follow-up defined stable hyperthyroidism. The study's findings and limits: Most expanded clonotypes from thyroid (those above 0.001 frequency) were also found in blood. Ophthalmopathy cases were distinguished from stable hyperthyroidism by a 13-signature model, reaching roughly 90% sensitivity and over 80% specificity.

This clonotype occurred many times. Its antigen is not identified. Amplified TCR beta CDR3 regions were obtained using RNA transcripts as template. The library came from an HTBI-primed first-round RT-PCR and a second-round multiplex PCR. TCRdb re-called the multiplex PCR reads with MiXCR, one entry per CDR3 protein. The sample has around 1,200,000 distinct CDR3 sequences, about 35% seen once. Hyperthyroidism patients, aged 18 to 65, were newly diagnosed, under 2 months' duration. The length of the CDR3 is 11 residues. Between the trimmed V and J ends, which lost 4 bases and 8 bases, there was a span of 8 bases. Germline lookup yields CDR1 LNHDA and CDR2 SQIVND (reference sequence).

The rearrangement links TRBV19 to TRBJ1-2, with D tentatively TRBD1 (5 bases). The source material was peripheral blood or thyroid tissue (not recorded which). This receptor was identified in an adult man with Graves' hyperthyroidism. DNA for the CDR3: TGTGCCAGTAGTACGGGGCGCGGCTACACCTTC. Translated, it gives CASSTGRGYTF.